The clone carrying this T cell receptor beta chain was seen only a few times. TCRdb called the 5' RACE reads again in MiXCR, with one record for every CDR3 protein. The sample has some 300,000 distinct CDR3 sequences; roughly 19% are singletons. The data stem from a study of T-cell memory formation after mild COVID-19. CDR3 length: 14 residues. V was trimmed by 6 bases and J by 10 bases, leaving 16 bases between them. The chain employs TRBV12-3 or TRBV12-4 and TRBJ1-6; perhaps TRBD1 as D (5 bases). The source is a man younger than 35 who had mild COVID-19 (a few samples of this study predate the infection). Cell type and time point are not known. The specimen was PBMCs or a T cell subset sorted from them (not recorded which). This CDR3 reads CASSPQRRGSPLHF. In nucleotides, the CDR3 is TGTGCCAGCAGCCCACAGCGGCGGGGGTCACCCCTCCACTTT.